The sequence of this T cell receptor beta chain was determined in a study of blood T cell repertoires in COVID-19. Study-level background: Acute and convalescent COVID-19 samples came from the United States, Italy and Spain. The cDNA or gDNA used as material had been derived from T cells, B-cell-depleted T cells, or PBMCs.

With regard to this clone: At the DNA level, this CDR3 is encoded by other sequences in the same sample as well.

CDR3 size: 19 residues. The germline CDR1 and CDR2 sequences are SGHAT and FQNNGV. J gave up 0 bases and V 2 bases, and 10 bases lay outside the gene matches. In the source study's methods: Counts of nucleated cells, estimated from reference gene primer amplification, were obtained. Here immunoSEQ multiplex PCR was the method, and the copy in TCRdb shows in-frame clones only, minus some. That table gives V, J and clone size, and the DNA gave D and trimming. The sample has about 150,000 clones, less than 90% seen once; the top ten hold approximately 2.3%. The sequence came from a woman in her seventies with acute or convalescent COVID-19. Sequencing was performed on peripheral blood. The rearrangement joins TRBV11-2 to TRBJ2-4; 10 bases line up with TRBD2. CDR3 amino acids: CASSLRGASGGLAKNIQYF. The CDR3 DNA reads TGTGCCAGCAGCTTAAGGGGGGCTAGCGGGGGTCTAGCCAAAAACATTCAGTACTTC.